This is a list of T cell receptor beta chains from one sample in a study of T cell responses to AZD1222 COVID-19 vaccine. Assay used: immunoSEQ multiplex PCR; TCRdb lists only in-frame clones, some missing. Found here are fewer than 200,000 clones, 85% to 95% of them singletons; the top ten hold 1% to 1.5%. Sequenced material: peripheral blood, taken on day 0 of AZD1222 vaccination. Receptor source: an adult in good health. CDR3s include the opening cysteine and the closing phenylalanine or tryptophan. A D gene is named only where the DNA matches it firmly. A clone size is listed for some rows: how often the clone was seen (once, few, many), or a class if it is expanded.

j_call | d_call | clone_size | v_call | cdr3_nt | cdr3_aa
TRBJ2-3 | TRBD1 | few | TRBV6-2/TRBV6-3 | TGTGCCAGCAGCCCTCCCGTTCGGACAGGGGGCGTCGATACGCAGTATTTT | CASSPPVRTGGVDTQYF
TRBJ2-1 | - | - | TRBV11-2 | TGTGCCAGCAGCCCGAACCAGGGTGAGCAGTTCTTC | CASSPNQGEQFF
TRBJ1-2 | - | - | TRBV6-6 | TGTGCCAGCAGTCATACCAGGATGTTGGCAACTAACTATGGCTACACCTTC | CASSHTRMLATNYGYTF
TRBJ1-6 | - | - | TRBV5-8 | TGTGCCAGCTATGAACGGGCCTATAATTCACCCCTCCACTTT | CASYERAYNSPLHF
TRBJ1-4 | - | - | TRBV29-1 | TGCAGCGTAGGTCCGGGACCTAAAAATGAAAAACTGTTTTTT | CSVGPGPKNEKLFF
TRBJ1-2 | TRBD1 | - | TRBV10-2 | TGCGCCAGCAGTGAGTCCGTCCAGGGGGCCGGACTTGGCTACACCTTC | CASSESVQGAGLGYTF
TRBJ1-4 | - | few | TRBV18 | TGTGCCAGCTCACCACTCGGCCCCGACGGGACTAATGAAAAACTGTTTTTT | CASSPLGPDGTNEKLFF
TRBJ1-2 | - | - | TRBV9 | TGTGCCAGCAGCTCCACCACAGGGAGATTGGGCTATGGCTACACCTTC | CASSSTTGRLGYGYTF
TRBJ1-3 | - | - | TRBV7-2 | TGTGCCAGCAGCTTAGGAGTCCCCGGCTCTGGAAACACCATATATTTT | CASSLGVPGSGNTIYF
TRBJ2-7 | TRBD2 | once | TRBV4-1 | TGCGCCAGCAGCCAGGCTAGCGGGGGGGCCGGGTTCGAGCAGTACTTC | CASSQASGGAGFEQYF
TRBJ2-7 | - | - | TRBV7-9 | TGTGCCACCACCGGGACGGGGACCTACGAGCAGTACTTC | CATTGTGTYEQYF
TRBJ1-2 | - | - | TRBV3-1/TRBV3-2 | TGTGCCAGCAGCCGTTGGGATGGCTACACCTTC | CASSRWDGYTF
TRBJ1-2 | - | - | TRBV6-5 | TGTGCCAGCAGTTGGGGGGGCGCAGGGGATGGCTACACCTTC | CASSWGGAGDGYTF
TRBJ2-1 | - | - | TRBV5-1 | TGCGCCAGCAGCTTGTGGCAGGGGACCTACAATGAGCAGTTCTTC | CASSLWQGTYNEQFF
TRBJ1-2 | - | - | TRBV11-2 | TGTGCCAGCAGCTTATCAGTGGACGGGGGCTACACCTTC | CASSLSVDGGYTF
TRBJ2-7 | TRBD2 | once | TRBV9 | TGTGCCAGCAGCGTAGCCCCCGGACTAGCTACCTACGAGCAGTACTTC | CASSVAPGLATYEQYF
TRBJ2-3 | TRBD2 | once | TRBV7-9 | TGTGCCAGCAGCCTCACCCTACTAGCGGAGCGGGATACGCAGTATTTT | CASSLTLLAERDTQYF
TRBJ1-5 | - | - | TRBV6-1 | TGTGCCAGCAGTGAAGGTGGATTTGGTAATCAGCCCCAGCATTTT | CASSEGGFGNQPQHF
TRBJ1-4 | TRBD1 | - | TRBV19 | TGTGCCAGTAGTAGGGACAGTTATAATGAAAAACTGTTTTTT | CASSRDSYNEKLFF
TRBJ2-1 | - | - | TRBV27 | TGTGCCAGCAGTTTATCCGGCCCTTACTACAATGAGCAGTTCTTC | CASSLSGPYYNEQFF
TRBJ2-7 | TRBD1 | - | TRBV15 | TGTGCCACCAGCAGAGGAGTGGGACAGGGTTCCGAGCAGTACTTC | CATSRGVGQGSEQYF
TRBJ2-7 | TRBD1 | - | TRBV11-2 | TGTGCCAGCAGCTTAGGGAGACAGGGGTACGAGCAGTACTTC | CASSLGRQGYEQYF
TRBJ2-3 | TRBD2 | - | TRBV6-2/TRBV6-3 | TGTGCCAGCAGTTACAGTCCTAGCGGGGGGGTGTACGATACGCAGTATTTT | CASSYSPSGGVYDTQYF
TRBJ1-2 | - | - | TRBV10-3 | TGTGCCATCAGTGACTCGGGGATCTATGGCTACACCTTC | CAISDSGIYGYTF
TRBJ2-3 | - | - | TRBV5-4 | TGTGCCAGCAGCTTGGGTGGGACAACTAGCACAGATACGCAGTATTTT | CASSLGGTTSTDTQYF
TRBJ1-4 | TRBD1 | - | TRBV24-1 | TGTGCCACCAGTGGCCGACAGGGGGACGTTGAAAAACTGTTTTTT | CATSGRQGDVEKLFF
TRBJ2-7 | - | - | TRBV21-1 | TGTGCCAGCAGCAAAGGGGGACTTAGATACGAGCAGTACTTC | CASSKGGLRYEQYF